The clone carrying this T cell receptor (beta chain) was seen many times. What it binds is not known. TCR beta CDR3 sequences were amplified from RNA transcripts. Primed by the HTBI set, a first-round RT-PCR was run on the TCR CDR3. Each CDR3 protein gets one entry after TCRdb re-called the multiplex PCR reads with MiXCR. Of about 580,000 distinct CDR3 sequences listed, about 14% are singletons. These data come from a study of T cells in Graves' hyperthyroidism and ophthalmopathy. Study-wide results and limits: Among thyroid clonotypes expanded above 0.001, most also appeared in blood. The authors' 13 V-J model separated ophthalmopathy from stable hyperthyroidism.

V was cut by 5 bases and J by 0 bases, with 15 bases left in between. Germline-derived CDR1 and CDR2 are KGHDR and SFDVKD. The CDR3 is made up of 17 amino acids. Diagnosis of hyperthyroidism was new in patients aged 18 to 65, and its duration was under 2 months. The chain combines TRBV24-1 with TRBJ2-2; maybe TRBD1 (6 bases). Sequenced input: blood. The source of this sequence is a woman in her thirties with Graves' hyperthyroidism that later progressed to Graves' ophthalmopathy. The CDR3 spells CATSVPGHFTNTGELFF. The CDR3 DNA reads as TGTGCCACCAGTGTGCCGGGACACTTTACGAACACCGGGGAGCTGTTTTTT.